This is a list of T cell receptor beta chains from one sample in a study of cytomegalovirus exposure and HLA in healthy donors. The assay was immunoSEQ multiplex PCR, and TCRdb's table has in-frame clones only and misses some. This table holds 55,000 to 65,000 clones, approximately 96% found once. What was sequenced was PBMCs. The receptors derive from a young man in good health and CMV-seronegative. CDR3s include the opening cysteine and the closing phenylalanine or tryptophan. The order of the fields is V gene, J gene, CDR3 protein.

TRBV7-9,TRBJ2-5,CASSLSLAAYQETQYF
TRBV2,TRBJ1-4,CASSSTLDRGDEKLFF
TRBV19,TRBJ1-2,CASSDYVGYTF
TRBV6-6,TRBJ1-5,CASTNPGVYQPQHF
TRBV5-4,TRBJ1-2,CASSPNQGDYGYTF
TRBV6-5,TRBJ2-1,CASSSINEQFF
TRBV5-1,TRBJ2-7,CASSFPEAGTYEQYF
TRBV6-1,TRBJ2-3,CASSEKRQDTQYF
TRBV28,TRBJ2-6,CASSLGPDRGAGANVLTF
TRBV2,TRBJ2-7,CASSVGTSIEEQYF
TRBV10-1,TRBJ1-3,CATGQGNSGNTIYF
TRBV7-9,TRBJ2-7,CASSSPLGYEQYF
TRBV19,TRBJ2-2,CASSISRRLNTGELFF
TRBV30,TRBJ2-3,CAWTRTPSDTQYF
TRBV7-2,TRBJ2-2,CASSLQGLAPGELFF
TRBV29-1,TRBJ2-5,CSAEMPGWDQETQYF
TRBV6-1,TRBJ2-3,CASRNLVVLKDTQYF
TRBV27,TRBJ2-3,CASSPPGYGGSTDTQYF
TRBV6-1,TRBJ2-3,CASSDSLEDTQYF
TRBV27,TRBJ2-1,CASSLGLAGVNEQFF
TRBV5-1,TRBJ2-7,CASSLGYSSYEQYF
TRBV4-1,TRBJ1-2,CASSQGRANYGYTF
TRBV19,TRBJ2-5,CASSIAGAQETQYF
TRBV5-5,TRBJ2-7,CASSLGQNTYEQYF
TRBV7-3,TRBJ1-3,CASSLNKEEDRARNTIYF
TRBV5-1,TRBJ2-5,CASSLLGTEEETQYF
TRBV7-8,TRBJ2-6,CASSPTRGGANVLTF
TRBV6-5,TRBJ1-3,CASSYRKTGPGNTIYF
TRBV11-2,TRBJ2-2,CASSFEGELFF
TRBV7-8,TRBJ1-1,CASSPDRRTTEAFF
TRBV4-1,TRBJ1-2,CASSGGGSNYGYTF
TRBV4-1,TRBJ1-4,CASSQPGQGPEKLFF
TRBV5-6,TRBJ2-7,CASSSTLDPLGHYEQYF
TRBV4-1,TRBJ2-5,CASSRVRQETQYF
TRBV5-6,TRBJ2-7,CASSLGEEDTYEQYF
TRBV25-1,TRBJ1-2,CASSDFRVHYGYTF
TRBV4-3,TRBJ1-5,CASSQAYSNQPQHF
TRBV9,TRBJ2-7,CASSPGLAELEQYF
TRBV2,TRBJ1-2,CASSEAPGQRLNYGYTF
TRBV4-1,TRBJ2-2,CASSQDLFGLGGTGELFF
TRBV6-1,TRBJ2-7,CASSEGKGGSYEQYF
TRBV21-1,TRBJ2-2,CASSKVAEVDTGELFF
TRBV11-1,TRBJ2-2,CASSLPGPYTGELFF
TRBV7-9,TRBJ1-1,CASRLTGGNTEAFF
TRBV30,TRBJ2-7,CAWSSGSSYEQYF
TRBV19,TRBJ2-7,CASSIGQGGYEQYF
TRBV5-1,TRBJ2-2,CASSWSGGVMVFF
TRBV18,TRBJ1-2,CASSPSRGSLNNYGYTF
TRBV5-1,TRBJ2-5,CASSLLITGEETQYF
TRBV29-1,TRBJ2-7,CSAGTSGSNRGYEQYF
TRBV4-1,TRBJ2-5,CASSQRGLGTQYF
TRBV18,TRBJ1-4,CASSRGQLSTNEKLFF
TRBV9,TRBJ2-3,CASGREGLTDTQYF
TRBV14,TRBJ2-1,CASSHPLAAPARQFF
TRBV4-3,TRBJ2-1,CASSPGTSGYNEQFF